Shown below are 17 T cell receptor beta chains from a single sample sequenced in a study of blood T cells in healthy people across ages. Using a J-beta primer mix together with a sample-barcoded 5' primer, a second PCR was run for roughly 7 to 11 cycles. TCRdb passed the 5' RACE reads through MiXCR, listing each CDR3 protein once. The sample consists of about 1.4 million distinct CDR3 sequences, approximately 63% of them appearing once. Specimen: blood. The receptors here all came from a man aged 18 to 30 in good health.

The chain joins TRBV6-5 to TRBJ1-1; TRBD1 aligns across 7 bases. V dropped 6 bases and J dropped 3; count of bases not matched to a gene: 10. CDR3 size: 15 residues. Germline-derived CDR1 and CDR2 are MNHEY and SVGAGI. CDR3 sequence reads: CASSPYRGRDTEAFF. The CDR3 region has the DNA TGTGCCAGCAGCCCGTACAGGGGAAGAGACACTGAAGCTTTCTTT.

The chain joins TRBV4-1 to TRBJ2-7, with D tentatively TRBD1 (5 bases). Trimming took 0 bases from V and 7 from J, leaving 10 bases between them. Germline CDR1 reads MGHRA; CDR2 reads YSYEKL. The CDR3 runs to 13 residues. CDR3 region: CASSQDQDNEQYF. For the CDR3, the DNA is TGCGCCAGCAGCCAAGATCAGGACAATGAGCAGTACTTC.

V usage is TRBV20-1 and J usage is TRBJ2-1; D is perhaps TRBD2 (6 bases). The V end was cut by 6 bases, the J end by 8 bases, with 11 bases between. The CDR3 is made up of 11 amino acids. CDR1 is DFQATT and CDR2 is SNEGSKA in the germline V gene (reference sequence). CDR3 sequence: CSARRDDEQFF. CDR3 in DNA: TGCAGTGCGAGGAGGGACGATGAGCAGTTCTTC.

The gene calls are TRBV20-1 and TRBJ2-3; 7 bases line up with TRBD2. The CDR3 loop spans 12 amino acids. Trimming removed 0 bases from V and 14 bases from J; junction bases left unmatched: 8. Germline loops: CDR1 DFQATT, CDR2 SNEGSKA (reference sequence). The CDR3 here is CSARDGSGNRYF. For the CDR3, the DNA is TGCAGTGCTAGAGATGGCAGCGGGAACCGGTATTTT.

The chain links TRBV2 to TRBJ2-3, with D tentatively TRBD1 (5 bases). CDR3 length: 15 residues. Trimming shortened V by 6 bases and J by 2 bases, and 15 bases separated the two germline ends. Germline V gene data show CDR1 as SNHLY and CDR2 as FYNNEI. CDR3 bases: TGTGCCAGCAGAGATCTGGCAGGGCCCACAGATACGCAGTATTTT. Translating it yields CASRDLAGPTDTQYF.

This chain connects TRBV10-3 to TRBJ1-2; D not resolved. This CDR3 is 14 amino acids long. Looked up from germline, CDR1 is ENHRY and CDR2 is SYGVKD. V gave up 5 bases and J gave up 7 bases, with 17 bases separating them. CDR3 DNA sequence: TGTGCCATCAGTCCCCCCGGGTATGAGGGTGGCTACACCTTC. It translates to CAISPPGYEGGYTF.

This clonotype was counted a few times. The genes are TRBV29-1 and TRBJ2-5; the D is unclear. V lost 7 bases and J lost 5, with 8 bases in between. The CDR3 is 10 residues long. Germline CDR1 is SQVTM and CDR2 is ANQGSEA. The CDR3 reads CSGWTETQYF. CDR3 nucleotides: TGCAGCGGTTGGACGGAGACCCAGTACTTC.

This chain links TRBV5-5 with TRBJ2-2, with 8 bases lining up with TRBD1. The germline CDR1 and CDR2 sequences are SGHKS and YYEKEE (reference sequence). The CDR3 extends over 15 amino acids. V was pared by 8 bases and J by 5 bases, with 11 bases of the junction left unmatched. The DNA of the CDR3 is TGTGCCAGTAGATACGGACAGGGACGGACCGGGGAGCTGTTTTTT. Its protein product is CASRYGQGRTGELFF.

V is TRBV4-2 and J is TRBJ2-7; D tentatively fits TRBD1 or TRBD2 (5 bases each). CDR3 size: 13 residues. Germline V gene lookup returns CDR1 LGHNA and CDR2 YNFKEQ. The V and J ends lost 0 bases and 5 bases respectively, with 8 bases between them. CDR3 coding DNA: TGTGCCAGCAGCCAAGATCGGGACGACGAGCAGTACTTC. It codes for CASSQDRDDEQYF.

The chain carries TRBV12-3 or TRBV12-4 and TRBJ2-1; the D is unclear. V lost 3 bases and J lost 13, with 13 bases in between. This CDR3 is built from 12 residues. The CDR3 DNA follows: TGTGCCAGCAGTTTCGGTGGGCAGGTACAGTTCTTC. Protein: CASSFGGQVQFF.

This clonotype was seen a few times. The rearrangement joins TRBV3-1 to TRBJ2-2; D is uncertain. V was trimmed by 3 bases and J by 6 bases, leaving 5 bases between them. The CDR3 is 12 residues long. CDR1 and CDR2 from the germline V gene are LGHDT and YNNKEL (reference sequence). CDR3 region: CASSHSAGELFF. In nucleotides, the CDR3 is TGTGCCAGCAGCCATTCTGCCGGGGAGCTGTTTTTT.

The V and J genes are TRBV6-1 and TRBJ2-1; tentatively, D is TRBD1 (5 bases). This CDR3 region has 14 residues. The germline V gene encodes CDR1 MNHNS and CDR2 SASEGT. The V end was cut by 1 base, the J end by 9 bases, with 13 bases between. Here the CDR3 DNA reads TGTGCCAGCAGTGAAGGGGGCCTTAAATTTGAGCAGTTCTTC. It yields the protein CASSEGGLKFEQFF.

The CDR3 is CASSASRLAGSRLAGELFF. The CDR3 bases are TGTGCCAGCAGTGCAAGTAGACTAGCGGGATCGCGTTTAGCCGGGGAGCTGTTTTTT. This chain connects TRBV6-1 to TRBJ2-2; 11 nucleotides align to TRBD2. Looked up from germline, CDR1 is MNHNS and CDR2 is SASEGT. The CDR3 is made up of 19 amino acids. Losses at the gene ends were 4 bases for V and 6 bases for J; bases not matched to a gene: 16.

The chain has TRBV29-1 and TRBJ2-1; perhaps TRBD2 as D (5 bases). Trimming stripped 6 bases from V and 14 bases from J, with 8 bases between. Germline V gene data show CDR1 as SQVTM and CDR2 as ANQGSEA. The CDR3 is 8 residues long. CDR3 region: CSVEEEFF. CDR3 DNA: TGCAGCGTGGAGGAGGAGTTCTTC.

This chain's CDR3 is CASSDPGLATYF. DNA of the CDR3: TGTGCCAGCAGCGATCCGGGACTAGCCACGTACTTC. This chain connects TRBV7-2 to TRBJ2-4; 9 bases match TRBD2. This CDR3 comprises 12 residues. V lost 5 bases and J lost 15; bases outside the gene matches: 8. Germline CDR1 is SGHTA and CDR2 is FQGNSA.

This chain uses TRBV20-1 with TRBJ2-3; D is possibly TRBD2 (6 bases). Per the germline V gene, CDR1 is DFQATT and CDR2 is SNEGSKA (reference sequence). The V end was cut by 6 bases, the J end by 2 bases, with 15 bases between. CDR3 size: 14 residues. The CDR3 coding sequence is TGCAGTGCAGGATCTAGCGTTATCACAGATACGCAGTATTTT. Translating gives CSAGSSVITDTQYF.

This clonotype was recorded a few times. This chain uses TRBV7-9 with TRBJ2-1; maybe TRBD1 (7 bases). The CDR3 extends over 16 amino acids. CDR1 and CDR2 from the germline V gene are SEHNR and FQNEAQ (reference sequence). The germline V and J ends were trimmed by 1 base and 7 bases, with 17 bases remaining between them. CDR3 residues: CASSLVGGGKGNEQFF. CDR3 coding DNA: TGTGCCAGCAGCTTAGTTGGAGGGGGCAAAGGGAATGAGCAGTTCTTC.